The clone carrying this TCR beta chain was observed a few times. This specimen belongs to a study of blood T cell repertoires in COVID-19. Under the authors' procedure: Estimation of nucleated cell counts relied on the amplification of reference gene primers. Clones were sequenced by immunoSEQ multiplex PCR, and TCRdb holds only the in-frame ones, with some missing. V and J calls and clone size are given by that table; D and trimming were obtained from the DNA. This table holds 160,000 or so clones, around 84% found once. CDR1 is GTSNPN and CDR2 is SVGIG in the germline V gene (reference sequence). The CDR3 is made up of 13 amino acids. V trimming: 3 bases; J trimming: 8 bases; junction bases outside the gene matches: 9.

The rearrangement uses TRBV30 and TRBJ1-2; 7 nucleotides align to TRBD1. The source material was peripheral blood. The TCR was taken from a woman between 45 and 65 years old with acute or convalescent COVID-19. CDR3 in amino acids: CAWRETGDRGYTF. CDR3 coding DNA: TGTGCCTGGAGGGAAACAGGGGATCGCGGCTACACCTTC.